A single sample is the source of the 5 T cell receptor beta chains below, sequenced in a study of blood T cell repertoires in COVID-19. Repertoires were generated with immunoSEQ multiplex PCR, while TCRdb's copy carries only in-frame clones and drops some. The table lists around 170,000 clones, more than 75% of them singletons. The material sequenced was PBMCs or T cells enriched from blood (not recorded which). These receptors were collected from a woman between 45 and 65 years old who had recovered from COVID-19.

This clone showed up just once. This chain links TRBV24-1 with TRBJ1-3, with D uncertain. The V gene's germline CDR1 is KGHDR and CDR2 SFDVKD. This CDR3 contains 15 residues. V lost 2 bases and J lost 4, with 11 bases in between. CDR3 nucleotide sequence: TGTGCCACCAGTGATTCCCGGGGAGCGGGAAACACCATATATTTT. Amino acid sequence: CATSDSRGAGNTIYF.

V usage is TRBV5-5 and J usage is TRBJ2-7, with 8 bases identical to TRBD1. Unmatched junction bases numbered 11, after V lost 4 bases and J lost 2 bases. The CDR3 consists of 16 residues. Germline loops: CDR1 SGHKS, CDR2 YYEKEE (reference sequence). The CDR3 nucleotides are TGTGCCAGCAGCGGAGGAGAAGGACAGGGCACCTACGAGCAGTACTTC. This encodes CASSGGEGQGTYEQYF.

This chain connects TRBV11-2 to TRBJ2-2; 13 bases line up with TRBD2. CDR3 length equals 15 residues. V lost 6 bases to trimming and J lost 6 bases; unmatched junction nucleotides: 4. Germline CDR1 reads SGHAT; CDR2 reads FQNNGV. This CDR3 is CASSSLAGGPGELFF. In nucleotides, the CDR3 is TGTGCCAGCAGTTCACTAGCGGGAGGGCCCGGGGAGCTGTTTTTT.

The rearrangement uses TRBV15 and TRBJ2-2; D ambiguous. From germline, CDR1 is LNHNV and CDR2 YYDKDF (reference sequence). Deletions cut 2 bases from V and 0 bases from J, with 16 bases between. The CDR3 runs 18 residues. The CDR3 is CATSRYGRGGANTGELFF. CDR3 sequence (DNA): TGTGCCACCAGCAGATATGGCAGAGGCGGAGCGAACACCGGGGAGCTGTTTTTT.

This clone was found a few times. This sequence joins TRBV7-3 and TRBJ2-6; D is undetermined. The CDR3 extends over 18 amino acids. Trimming removed 1 base from V and 0 bases from J, with 13 bases in between. Germline CDR1 and CDR2: SGHTA and FQGTGA. CDR3 residues: CASSLNAAAYSGANVLTF. CDR3 in DNA: TGTGCCAGCAGCTTAAACGCGGCGGCCTACTCTGGGGCCAACGTCCTGACTTTC.